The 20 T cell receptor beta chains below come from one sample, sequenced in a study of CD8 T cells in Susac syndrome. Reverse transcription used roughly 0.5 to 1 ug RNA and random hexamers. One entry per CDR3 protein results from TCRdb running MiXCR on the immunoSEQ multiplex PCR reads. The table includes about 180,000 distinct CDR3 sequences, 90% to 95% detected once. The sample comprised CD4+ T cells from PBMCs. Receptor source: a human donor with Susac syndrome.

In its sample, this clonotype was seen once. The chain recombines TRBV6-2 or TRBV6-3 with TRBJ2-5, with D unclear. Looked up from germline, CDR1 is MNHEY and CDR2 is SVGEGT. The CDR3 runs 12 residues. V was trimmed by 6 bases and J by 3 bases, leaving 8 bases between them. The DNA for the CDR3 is TGTGCCAGCAGCCAGGTAGAAGAGACCCAGTACTTC. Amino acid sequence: CASSQVEETQYF.

DNA for the CDR3: TGCAGTGCTAGAAAGGGCAGCCTCACTGAAGCTTTCTTT. Protein: CSARKGSLTEAFF. V is TRBV20-1 and J is TRBJ1-1; D is undetermined. This CDR3 is built from 13 residues. V lost 2 bases and J 4 bases, leaving 11 bases between the germline ends. Germline V gene lookup returns CDR1 DFQATT and CDR2 SNEGSKA (reference sequence).

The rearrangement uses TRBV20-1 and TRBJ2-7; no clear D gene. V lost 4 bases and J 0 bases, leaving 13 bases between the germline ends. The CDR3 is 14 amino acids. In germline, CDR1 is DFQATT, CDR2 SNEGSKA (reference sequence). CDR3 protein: CSATGPTLSYEQYF. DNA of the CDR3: TGCAGTGCTACCGGCCCCACTCTCTCCTACGAGCAGTACTTC.

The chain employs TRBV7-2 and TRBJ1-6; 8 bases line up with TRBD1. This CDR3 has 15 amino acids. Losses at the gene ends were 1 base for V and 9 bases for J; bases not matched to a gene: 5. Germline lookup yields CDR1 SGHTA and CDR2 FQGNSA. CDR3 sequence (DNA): TGTGCCAGCAGCTTAGTCGGGACAGGAGGTTCACCCCTCCACTTT. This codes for CASSLVGTGGSPLHF. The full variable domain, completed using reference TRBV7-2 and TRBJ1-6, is GAGVSQSPSNKVTEKGKDVELRCDPISGHTALYWYRQSLGQGLEFLIYFQGNSAPDKSGLPSDRFSAERTGGSVSTLTIQRTQQEDSAVYLCASSLVGTGGSPLHFGNGTRLTVT.

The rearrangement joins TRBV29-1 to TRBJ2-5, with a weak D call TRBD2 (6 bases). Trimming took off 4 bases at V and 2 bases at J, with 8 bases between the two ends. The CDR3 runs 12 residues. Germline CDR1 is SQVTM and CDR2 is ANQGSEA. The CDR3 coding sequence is TGCAGCGTTGTGGCGGGACAAGAGACCCAGTACTTC. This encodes CSVVAGQETQYF.

In DNA form, the CDR3 reads TGCAGTGCTGTACTCAGGGTGGGAGAAGAGACCCAGTACTTC. It translates to CSAVLRVGEETQYF. The rearrangement links TRBV20-1 to TRBJ2-5; D is possibly TRBD1 or TRBD2 (5 bases each). The CDR3 runs 14 residues. Germline loops: CDR1 DFQATT, CDR2 SNEGSKA (reference sequence). Deletions cut 5 bases from V and 3 bases from J, with 16 bases between.

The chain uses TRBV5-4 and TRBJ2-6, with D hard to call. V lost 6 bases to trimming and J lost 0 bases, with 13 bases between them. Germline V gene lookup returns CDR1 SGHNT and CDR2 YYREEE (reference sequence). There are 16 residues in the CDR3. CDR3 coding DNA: TGTGCCAGCAACACCGGTAAGGTCTCTGGGGCCAACGTCCTGACTTTC. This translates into CASNTGKVSGANVLTF. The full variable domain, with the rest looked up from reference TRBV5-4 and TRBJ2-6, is ETGVTQSPTHLIKTRGQQVTLRCSSQSGHNTVSWYQQALGQGPQFIFQYYREEENGRGNFPPRFSGLQFPNYSSELNVNALELDDSALYLCASNTGKVSGANVLTFGAGSRLTVL.

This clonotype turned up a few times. The CDR3 spells CASSLGQGGTEAFF. CDR3 DNA: TGTGCCAGCAGTTTGGGACAGGGAGGAACTGAAGCTTTCTTT. This chain joins TRBV6-2 or TRBV6-3 and TRBJ1-1, with 9 positions matching TRBD1. This CDR3 has 14 residues. Germline loops: CDR1 MNHEY, CDR2 SVGEGT. V shed 4 bases, J shed 5 bases, and the junction held 5 bases outside the gene matches.

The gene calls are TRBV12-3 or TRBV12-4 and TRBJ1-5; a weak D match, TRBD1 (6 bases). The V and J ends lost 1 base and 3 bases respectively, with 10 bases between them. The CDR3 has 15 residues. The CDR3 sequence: CASSLGQETNQPQHF. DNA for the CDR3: TGTGCCAGCAGTTTAGGACAGGAAACCAATCAGCCCCAGCATTTT.

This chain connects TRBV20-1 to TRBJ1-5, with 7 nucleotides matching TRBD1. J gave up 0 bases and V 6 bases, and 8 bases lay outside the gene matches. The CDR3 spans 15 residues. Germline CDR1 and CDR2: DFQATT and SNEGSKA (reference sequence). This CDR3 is CSATRQGYSNQPQHF. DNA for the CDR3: TGCAGTGCCACTCGACAGGGTTATAGCAATCAGCCCCAGCATTTT.

Here the CDR3 DNA reads TGTGCCAGCACCCAGGCCCAGGGTTCTGGGGCCAACGTCCTGACTTTC. Amino acids: CASTQAQGSGANVLTF. The rearrangement joins TRBV9 to TRBJ2-6; a weak D match, TRBD1 (5 bases). From germline, CDR1 is SGDLS and CDR2 YYNGEE. This CDR3 spans 16 amino acids. V gave up 6 bases and J gave up 1 base, with 14 bases separating them.

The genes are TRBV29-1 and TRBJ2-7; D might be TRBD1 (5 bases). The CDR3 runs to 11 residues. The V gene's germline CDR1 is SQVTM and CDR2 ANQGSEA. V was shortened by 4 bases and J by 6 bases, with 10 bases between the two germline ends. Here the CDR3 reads CSVVVRGEQYF. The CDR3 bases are TGCAGCGTTGTAGTAAGGGGCGAGCAGTACTTC.

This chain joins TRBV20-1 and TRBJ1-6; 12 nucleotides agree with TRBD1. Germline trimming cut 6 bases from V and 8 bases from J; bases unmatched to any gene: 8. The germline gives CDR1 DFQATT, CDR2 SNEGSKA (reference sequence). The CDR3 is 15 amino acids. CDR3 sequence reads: CSATGTGGGDSPLHF. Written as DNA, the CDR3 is TGCAGTGCCACCGGGACAGGGGGCGGTGATTCACCCCTCCACTTT.

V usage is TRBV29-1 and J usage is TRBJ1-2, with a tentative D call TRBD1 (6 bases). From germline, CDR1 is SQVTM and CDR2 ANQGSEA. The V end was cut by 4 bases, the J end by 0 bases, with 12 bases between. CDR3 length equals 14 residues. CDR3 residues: CSVGRTATNYGYTF. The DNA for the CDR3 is TGCAGCGTTGGGCGGACAGCCACTAACTATGGCTACACCTTC.

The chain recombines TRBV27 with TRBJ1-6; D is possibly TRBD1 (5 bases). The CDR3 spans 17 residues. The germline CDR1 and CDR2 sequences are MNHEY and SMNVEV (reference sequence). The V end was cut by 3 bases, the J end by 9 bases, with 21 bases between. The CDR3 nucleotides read TGTGCCAGCAGTTTCTCCCCCGTGGGGGGAGGGCGTTCACCCCTCCACTTT. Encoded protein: CASSFSPVGGGRSPLHF.

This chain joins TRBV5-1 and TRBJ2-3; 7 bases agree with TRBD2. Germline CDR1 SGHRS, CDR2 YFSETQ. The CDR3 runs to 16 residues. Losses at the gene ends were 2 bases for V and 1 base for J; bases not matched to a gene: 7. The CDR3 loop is CASSFILAGGTDTQYF. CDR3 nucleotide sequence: TGCGCCAGCAGCTTTATACTGGCGGGGGGCACAGATACGCAGTATTTT.

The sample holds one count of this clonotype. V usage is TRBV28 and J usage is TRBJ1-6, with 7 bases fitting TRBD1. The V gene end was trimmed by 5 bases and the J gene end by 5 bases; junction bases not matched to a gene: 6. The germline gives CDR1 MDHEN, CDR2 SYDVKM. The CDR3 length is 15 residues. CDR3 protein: CASSPSQGNNSPLHF. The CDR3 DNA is TGTGCCAGCAGTCCGTCACAGGGGAATAATTCACCCCTCCACTTT.

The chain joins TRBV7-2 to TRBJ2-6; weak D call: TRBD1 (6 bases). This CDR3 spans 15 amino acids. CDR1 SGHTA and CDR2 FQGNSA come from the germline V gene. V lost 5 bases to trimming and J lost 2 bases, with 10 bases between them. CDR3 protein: CASSKKGAGANVLTF. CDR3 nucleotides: TGTGCCAGCAGCAAAAAGGGGGCTGGGGCCAACGTCCTGACTTTC.

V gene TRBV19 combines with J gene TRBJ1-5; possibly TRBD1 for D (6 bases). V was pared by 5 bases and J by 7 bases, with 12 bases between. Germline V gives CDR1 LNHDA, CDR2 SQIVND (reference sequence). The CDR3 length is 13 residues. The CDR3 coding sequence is TGTGCCAGTAGTTCCTCTGGACAGCAGCCCCAGCATTTT. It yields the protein CASSSSGQQPQHF.

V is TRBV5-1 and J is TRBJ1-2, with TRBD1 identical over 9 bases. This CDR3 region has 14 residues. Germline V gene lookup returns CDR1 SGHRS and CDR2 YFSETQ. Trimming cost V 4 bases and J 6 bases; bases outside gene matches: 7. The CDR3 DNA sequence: TGCGCCAGCAGCCCGTTTACAGGGGGCAATGGCTACACCTTC. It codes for CASSPFTGGNGYTF.